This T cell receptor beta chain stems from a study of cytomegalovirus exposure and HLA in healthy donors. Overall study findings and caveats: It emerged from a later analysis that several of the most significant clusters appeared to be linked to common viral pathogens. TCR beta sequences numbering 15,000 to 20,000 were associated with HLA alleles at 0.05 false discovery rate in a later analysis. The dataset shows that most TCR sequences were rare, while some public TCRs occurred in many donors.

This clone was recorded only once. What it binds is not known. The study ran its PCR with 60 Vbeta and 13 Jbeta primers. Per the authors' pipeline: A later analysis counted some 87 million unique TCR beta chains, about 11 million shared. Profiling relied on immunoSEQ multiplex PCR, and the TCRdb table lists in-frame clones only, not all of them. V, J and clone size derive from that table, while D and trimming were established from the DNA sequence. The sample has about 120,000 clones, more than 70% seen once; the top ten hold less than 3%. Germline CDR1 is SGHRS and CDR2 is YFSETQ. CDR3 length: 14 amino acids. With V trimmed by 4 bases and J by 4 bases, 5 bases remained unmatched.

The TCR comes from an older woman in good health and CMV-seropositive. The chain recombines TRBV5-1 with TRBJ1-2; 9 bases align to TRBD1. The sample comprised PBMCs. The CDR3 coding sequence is TGCGCCAGCAGCGAGGGACAGGGTGGCTATGGCTACACCTTC. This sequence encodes CASSEGQGGYGYTF.